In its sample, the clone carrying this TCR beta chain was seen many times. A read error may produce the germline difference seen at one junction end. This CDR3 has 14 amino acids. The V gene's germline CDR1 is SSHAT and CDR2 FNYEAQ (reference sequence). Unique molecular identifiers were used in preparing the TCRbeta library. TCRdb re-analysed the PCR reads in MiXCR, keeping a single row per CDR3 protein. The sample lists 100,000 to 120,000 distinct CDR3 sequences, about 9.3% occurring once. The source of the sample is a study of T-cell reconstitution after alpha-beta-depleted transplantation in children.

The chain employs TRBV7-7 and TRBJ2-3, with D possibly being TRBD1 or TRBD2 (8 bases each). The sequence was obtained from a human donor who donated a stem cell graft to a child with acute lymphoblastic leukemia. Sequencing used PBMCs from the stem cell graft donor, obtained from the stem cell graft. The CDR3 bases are TGTGCTAGCAGCTTTAGCGGGACAGGCGATACGCAGTATTTT. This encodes CASSFSGTGDTQYF.